These T cell receptor beta chains were read from a single sample in a study of post-analysis software for immune sequencing data. Each CDR3 protein gets one entry after TCRdb re-called the PCR reads with MiXCR. The repertoire holds over 700,000 distinct CDR3 sequences, with roughly 27% as singletons. The sample was blood. Every receptor here comes from a girl between 5 and 17 years old with multiple sclerosis. The CDR3 runs from the conserved cysteine through the conserved F or W. D genes are given only for firm matches. Size is omitted from some rows. Given values are once, few, many or a class for expanded clones.

V gene: TRBV29-1; J gene: TRBJ1-4; D gene: .; clone size: few; CDR3 protein: CSVEYPHEKRFF; CDR3 DNA: TGCAGCGTTGAGTACCCTCATGAAAAACGGTTTTTT
V gene: TRBV7-2; J gene: TRBJ2-3; D gene: .; clone size: few; CDR3 protein: CASSPIGGGSTDTQYF; CDR3 DNA: TGTGCCAGCAGCCCAATCGGTGGGGGGAGCACAGATACGCAGTATTTT
V gene: TRBV5-5; J gene: TRBJ2-1; D gene: TRBD2; clone size: .; CDR3 protein: CASSWGLAGEQFF; CDR3 DNA: TGTGCCAGCAGCTGGGGACTAGCCGGTGAGCAGTTCTTC
V gene: TRBV20-1; J gene: TRBJ2-7; D gene: .; clone size: .; CDR3 protein: CSAHGTGGYEQYF; CDR3 DNA: TGCAGTGCGCACGGGACGGGCGGGTACGAGCAGTACTTC
V gene: TRBV20-1; J gene: TRBJ2-7; D gene: .; clone size: few; CDR3 protein: CSARWPGGQQYF; CDR3 DNA: TGCAGTGCTAGATGGCCGGGCGGGCAGCAGTACTTC
V gene: TRBV5-1; J gene: TRBJ2-1; D gene: TRBD2; clone size: .; CDR3 protein: CASSQRELYNEQFF; CDR3 DNA: TGCGCCAGCAGCCAGCGGGAACTCTACAATGAGCAGTTCTTC
V gene: TRBV20-1; J gene: TRBJ1-5; D gene: TRBD1; clone size: few; CDR3 protein: CSARRLGQENQPQHF; CDR3 DNA: TGCAGTGCTAGGCGGCTCGGACAGGAGAATCAGCCCCAGCATTTT
V gene: TRBV12-3/TRBV12-4; J gene: TRBJ1-1; D gene: .; clone size: .; CDR3 protein: CASRDWGRGPDTEAFF; CDR3 DNA: TGTGCCAGCAGGGACTGGGGACGAGGGCCGGACACTGAAGCTTTCTTT
V gene: TRBV7-2; J gene: TRBJ2-7; D gene: .; clone size: .; CDR3 protein: CASSPGHWRAYEQYF; CDR3 DNA: TGTGCCAGCAGCCCCGGACACTGGCGAGCCTACGAGCAGTACTTC
V gene: TRBV5-1; J gene: TRBJ1-2; D gene: .; clone size: .; CDR3 protein: CASSLVGPTNYGYTF; CDR3 DNA: TGCGCCAGCAGCTTGGTAGGACCGACTAACTATGGCTACACCTTC
V gene: TRBV7-9; J gene: TRBJ2-1; D gene: TRBD1; clone size: few; CDR3 protein: CASSQRRQGTRDNEQFF; CDR3 DNA: TGTGCCAGCAGCCAGAGAAGACAGGGGACCAGAGACAATGAGCAGTTCTTC
V gene: TRBV3-1; J gene: TRBJ2-1; D gene: TRBD1; clone size: .; CDR3 protein: CASSRTGNDYNEQFF; CDR3 DNA: TGTGCCAGCAGCCGGACAGGGAACGACTACAATGAGCAGTTCTTC
V gene: TRBV10-3; J gene: TRBJ1-6; D gene: .; clone size: many; CDR3 protein: CAISGTDNSPLHF; CDR3 DNA: TGTGCCATCAGTGGGACGGATAATTCACCCCTCCACTTT
V gene: TRBV24-1; J gene: TRBJ2-3; D gene: TRBD1; clone size: .; CDR3 protein: CATSDLDRGPDTQYF; CDR3 DNA: TGTGCCACCAGTGACCTGGACAGGGGGCCAGATACGCAGTATTTT
V gene: TRBV19; J gene: TRBJ2-7; D gene: .; clone size: .; CDR3 protein: CASSIDSLEQYF; CDR3 DNA: TGTGCCAGTAGTATTGACAGCCTCGAGCAGTACTTC
V gene: TRBV20-1; J gene: TRBJ1-2; D gene: .; clone size: .; CDR3 protein: CSARTDGGTGYTF; CDR3 DNA: TGCAGTGCCAGGACGGACGGGGGAACTGGCTACACCTTC
V gene: TRBV6-1; J gene: TRBJ1-2; D gene: TRBD1; clone size: .; CDR3 protein: CASSSGRAGGSHGYTF; CDR3 DNA: TGTGCCAGCAGCTCCGGTAGGGCAGGGGGTAGTCATGGCTACACCTTC
V gene: TRBV20-1; J gene: TRBJ2-3; D gene: TRBD2; clone size: few; CDR3 protein: CSARDPGLAGRDTQYF; CDR3 DNA: TGCAGTGCTAGAGACCCCGGACTAGCGGGACGGGATACGCAGTATTTT
V gene: TRBV20-1; J gene: TRBJ2-5; D gene: .; clone size: few; CDR3 protein: CSAIRETQYF; CDR3 DNA: TGCAGTGCTATAAGAGAGACCCAGTACTTC
V gene: TRBV20-1; J gene: TRBJ2-5; D gene: .; clone size: few; CDR3 protein: CSALDAGKQETQYF; CDR3 DNA: TGCAGTGCCCTTGACGCAGGCAAGCAAGAGACCCAGTACTTC
V gene: TRBV11-2; J gene: TRBJ2-1; D gene: .; clone size: few; CDR3 protein: CASSLGPSYEQFF; CDR3 DNA: TGTGCCAGCAGCTTGGGGCCCTCCTACGAGCAGTTCTTC
V gene: TRBV14; J gene: TRBJ2-3; D gene: .; clone size: .; CDR3 protein: CASSQDRISVADTQYF; CDR3 DNA: TGTGCCAGCAGCCAAGACAGGATTTCAGTCGCAGATACGCAGTATTTT
V gene: TRBV7-2; J gene: TRBJ2-1; D gene: .; clone size: .; CDR3 protein: CASSLNRNTGGNEQFF; CDR3 DNA: TGTGCCAGCAGCTTAAACAGAAACACCGGTGGCAATGAGCAGTTCTTC
V gene: TRBV28; J gene: TRBJ1-4; D gene: .; clone size: .; CDR3 protein: CASSPIGSPTNEKLFF; CDR3 DNA: TGTGCCAGCAGTCCCATCGGGAGCCCTACTAATGAAAAACTGTTTTTT
V gene: TRBV5-1; J gene: TRBJ2-7; D gene: .; clone size: few; CDR3 protein: CASSLVIPDRHYEQYF; CDR3 DNA: TGCGCCAGCAGCTTGGTCATCCCCGACAGGCACTACGAGCAGTACTTC
V gene: TRBV6-5; J gene: TRBJ1-2; D gene: .; clone size: few; CDR3 protein: CASSYDGVDTNYGYTF; CDR3 DNA: TGTGCCAGCAGTTACGATGGGGTCGACACCAACTATGGCTACACCTTC
V gene: TRBV10-3; J gene: TRBJ1-1; D gene: .; clone size: .; CDR3 protein: CAISESAAIEAFF; CDR3 DNA: TGTGCCATCAGTGAGTCTGCTGCCATTGAAGCTTTCTTT
V gene: TRBV10-3; J gene: TRBJ2-7; D gene: .; clone size: .; CDR3 protein: CAISECDSSSYEQYF; CDR3 DNA: TGTGCCATCAGTGAGTGTGACAGTAGCTCCTACGAGCAGTACTTC
V gene: TRBV20-1; J gene: TRBJ2-1; D gene: TRBD2; clone size: .; CDR3 protein: CSARTGLVGKSYNEQFF; CDR3 DNA: TGCAGTGCTAGGACCGGACTAGTGGGAAAATCCTACAATGAGCAGTTCTTC
V gene: TRBV4-3; J gene: TRBJ2-3; D gene: TRBD1; clone size: few; CDR3 protein: CASSQTVRGRTDTQYF; CDR3 DNA: TGCGCCAGCAGCCAAACGGTCAGGGGGCGAACAGATACGCAGTATTTT